The 27 T cell receptor beta chains reported below all come from one sample, sequenced in a study of CD8 T cells in Susac syndrome. A quantity of roughly 0.5 to 1 ug RNA underwent reverse transcription using random hexamers. TCRdb independently ran MiXCR on the immunoSEQ multiplex PCR reads; one entry per CDR3 protein. The sample consists of 150,000 to 200,000 distinct CDR3 sequences, approximately 94% of them appearing once. Sequencing was carried out using CD4+ T cells from PBMCs. Receptor source: a human donor with multiple sclerosis.

The CDR3 region has the DNA TGTGCCAGCAGCTGGACTAGCGGGAGCGGAGAGACCCAGTACTTC. Amino acids: CASSWTSGSGETQYF. The chain joins TRBV2 to TRBJ2-5, with TRBD2 matching over 13 bases. CDR3 size: 15 residues. V shed 6 bases and J 4 bases; nucleotides not matched to a gene: 5. Germline values: CDR1 SNHLY, CDR2 FYNNEI.

The rearrangement uses TRBV27 and TRBJ2-3; a weak D match, TRBD1 (5 bases). Trimming took 4 bases from V and 2 from J, leaving 16 bases between them. Germline V gene data show CDR1 as MNHEY and CDR2 as SMNVEV (reference sequence). The CDR3 runs 16 residues. The chain's CDR3 is CASSSPGRTYTDTQYF. DNA of the CDR3: TGTGCCAGCAGTTCCCCGGGCAGGACATACACAGATACGCAGTATTTT.

The chain links TRBV3-1 to TRBJ2-1; D gene uncertain. The CDR3 extends over 14 amino acids. CDR1 is LGHDT and CDR2 is YNNKEL in the germline V gene (reference sequence). Trimming shortened V by 7 bases and J by 5 bases, and 15 bases separated the two germline ends. CDR3 protein: CASKGRALNNEQFF. The DNA of the CDR3 is TGTGCCAGCAAGGGAAGGGCCCTAAACAATGAGCAGTTCTTC.

The chain is built from TRBV12-3 or TRBV12-4 and TRBJ1-4; TRBD1 might be the D (5 bases). The CDR3 runs to 15 residues. Trimming left V 4 bases short and J 5 bases short, with 14 bases between. Written as DNA, the CDR3 is TGTGCCAGCAGTTCAGAGACAGAAGGGAATGAAAAACTGTTTTTT. It is translated as CASSSETEGNEKLFF.

The chain joins TRBV2 to TRBJ2-7; the D is unclear. Trimming pared 2 bases from V and 3 bases from J, leaving 2 bases between. The V gene's germline CDR1 is SNHLY and CDR2 FYNNEI. The CDR3 extends over 11 amino acids. The CDR3 DNA reads as TGTGCCAGCAGTGAACACTACGAGCAGTACTTC. Translated, it gives CASSEHYEQYF.

Only one count was recorded for this clonotype. The chain carries TRBV7-9 and TRBJ1-2, with TRBD1 matching 8 bases. Per germline, CDR1 SEHNR and CDR2 FQNEAQ (reference sequence). The J segment lost 8 bases and the V segment lost 3 bases, leaving 5 bases of the junction unmatched. This CDR3 spans 13 amino acids. The CDR3 coding sequence is TGTGCCAGCAGCTTGGGACAGGATAAGGGCTACACCTTC. Its translation: CASSLGQDKGYTF.

The rearrangement joins TRBV12-5 to TRBJ1-3; D may be TRBD1 (6 bases). The V gene's germline CDR1 is LGHNT and CDR2 FRNRAP. This CDR3 spans 14 amino acids. Deletions cut 7 bases from V and 3 bases from J, with 13 bases between. For the CDR3, the DNA is TGTGCTAGTGCGGCGCAAGGGGGTGGAAACACCATATATTTT. Its translation is CASAAQGGGNTIYF.

This chain links TRBV9 with TRBJ2-7; D unclear. The V end was cut by 0 bases, the J end by 3 bases, with 7 bases between. Germline V CDR1 and CDR2: SGDLS, YYNGEE. This CDR3 is built from 13 residues. The CDR3 nucleotides read TGTGCCAGCAGCGTAGCTTGGGACTACGAGCAGTACTTC. Protein: CASSVAWDYEQYF.

The chain couples TRBV15 to TRBJ1-4; 8 bases map to TRBD1. The CDR3 has 16 residues. V dropped 0 bases and J dropped 3; count of bases not matched to a gene: 3. The germline V gene encodes CDR1 LNHNV and CDR2 YYDKDF (reference sequence). CDR3 loop: CATSRDAGGSNEKLFF. The CDR3 DNA reads as TGTGCCACCAGCAGAGATGCAGGGGGCTCTAATGAAAAACTGTTTTTT.

The V gene is TRBV9, the J gene TRBJ1-1; 8 bases match TRBD1. This CDR3 contains 14 residues. Germline CDR1 reads SGDLS; CDR2 reads YYNGEE. V was pared by 6 bases and J by 1 base, with 5 bases of the junction left unmatched. The CDR3 DNA reads TGTGCCAGCACTGTCGGACAGGGGAACACTGAAGCTTTCTTT. As protein: CASTVGQGNTEAFF.

The chain employs TRBV12-3 or TRBV12-4 and TRBJ2-6; D may match TRBD1 or TRBD2 (5 bases each). V was shortened by 6 bases and J by 3 bases, with 21 bases between the two germline ends. The length of the CDR3 is 18 residues. The CDR3 here is CASSPRGGIRRGANVLTF. CDR3 coding DNA: TGTGCCAGCAGCCCCCGTGGGGGAATCCGACGTGGGGCCAACGTCCTGACTTTC.

This clonotype is a singleton in its sample. The chain couples TRBV5-1 to TRBJ1-1; no reliable D call. V was pared by 2 bases and J by 3 bases, with 17 bases between. Germline CDR1 SGHRS, CDR2 YFSETQ. The CDR3 is 16 residues long. CDR3 loop: CASSFGGGSPDTEAFF. CDR3 nucleotide sequence: TGCGCCAGCAGCTTTGGAGGCGGGAGTCCGGACACTGAAGCTTTCTTT.

The chain has TRBV2 and TRBJ1-4, with unresolved D. Trimming took 1 base from V and 8 from J, leaving 14 bases between them. The CDR3 has 15 amino acids. The germline CDR1 and CDR2 sequences are SNHLY and FYNNEI. Here the CDR3 DNA reads TGTGCCAGCAGTGAAGTAACAGTTGGAAGCGAAAAACTGTTTTTT. Its protein product is CASSEVTVGSEKLFF.

V is TRBV6-1 and J is TRBJ1-5; weak D call: TRBD1 (5 bases). Germline V gives CDR1 MNHNS, CDR2 SASEGT. Trimming shortened V by 6 bases and J by 6 bases, and 12 bases separated the two germline ends. The CDR3 is 13 residues long. CDR3 residues: CASRGVERQPQHF. CDR3 nucleotides: TGTGCCAGCAGAGGGGTCGAACGTCAGCCCCAGCATTTT.

The V gene is TRBV5-1, the J gene TRBJ1-1; D is possibly TRBD1 (5 bases). Germline V gene lookup returns CDR1 SGHRS and CDR2 YFSETQ. Trimming removed 6 bases from V and 0 bases from J, with 12 bases in between. The CDR3 is 14 amino acids. CDR3 coding DNA: TGCGCCAGCAAACAGGAAGGGATGAACACTGAAGCTTTCTTT. Amino acid sequence: CASKQEGMNTEAFF. Looking up the rest from reference TRBV5-1 and TRBJ1-1 gives the full variable domain: KAGVTQTPRYLIKTRGQQVTLSCSPISGHRSVSWYQQTPGQGLQFLFEYFSETQRNKGNFPGRFSGRQFSNSRSEMNVSTLELGDSALYLCASKQEGMNTEAFFGQGTRLTVV.

The chain has TRBV5-1 and TRBJ2-6; tentatively, D is TRBD2 (6 bases). V gave up 4 bases and J gave up 4 bases, with 12 bases separating them. Per germline, CDR1 SGHRS and CDR2 YFSETQ. This CDR3 spans 15 amino acids. In nucleotides, the CDR3 is TGCGCCAGCAGCCCACAGCGGGCGGGGGCCAACGTCCTGACTTTC. Protein product: CASSPQRAGANVLTF.

This chain uses TRBV5-1 with TRBJ1-1; D is uncertain. The V gene's germline CDR1 is SGHRS and CDR2 YFSETQ. With 0 bases removed from V and 4 bases from J, the gap between germline ends came to 10 bases. The CDR3 consists of 14 residues. As DNA, the CDR3 is TGCGCCAGCAGCTTGGGCTCCTTGAGCACTGAAGCTTTCTTT. It is translated as CASSLGSLSTEAFF.

The chain links TRBV3-1 to TRBJ1-3; 7 bases agree with TRBD1. Trimming cost V 2 bases and J 6 bases; bases outside gene matches: 4. The germline gives CDR1 LGHDT, CDR2 YNNKEL (reference sequence). The CDR3 has 14 amino acids. CDR3 sequence: CASSQSTGANTIYF. As DNA, the CDR3 is TGTGCCAGCAGCCAATCAACAGGGGCAAACACCATATATTTT.

J is TRBJ2-7 and V is TRBV3-1; D remains ambiguous. The CDR3 length is 10 residues. Trimming removed 8 bases from V and 1 base from J, with 3 bases in between. The V gene's germline CDR1 is LGHDT and CDR2 YNNKEL (reference sequence). The CDR3 sequence is CASGSYEQYF. The CDR3 DNA reads TGTGCCAGCGGATCCTACGAGCAGTACTTC.

This chain connects TRBV11-3 to TRBJ2-3; tentatively, D is TRBD1 or TRBD2 (6 bases each). The germline CDR1 and CDR2 sequences are SGHNT and YENEEA. Trimming left V 8 bases short and J 4 bases short, with 22 bases between. The CDR3 has 16 residues. As DNA, the CDR3 is TGTGCCAGCCCCCAGGGGACTGCCGATTGGTCAGATACGCAGTATTTT. It translates to CASPQGTADWSDTQYF. Supplemented by reference TRBV11-3 and TRBJ2-3, the full variable domain reads EAGVVQSPRYKIIEKKQPVAFWCNPISGHNTLYWYLQNLGQGPELLIRYENEEAVDDSQLPKDRFSAERLKGVDSTLKIQPAELGDSAVYLCASPQGTADWSDTQYFGPGTRLTVL.

This chain uses TRBV5-8 with TRBJ1-5; TRBD1 matches 8 bases. This CDR3 region has 15 residues. V shed 4 bases, J shed 4 bases, and the junction held 7 bases outside the gene matches. Per the germline V gene, CDR1 is SGHTS and CDR2 is YDEGEE. This CDR3 reads CASSRLTGGNQPQHF. The CDR3 coding sequence is TGTGCCAGCAGCCGCCTTACAGGGGGGAATCAGCCCCAGCATTTT.

The CDR3 region is CSARDWSDTTGELFF. The CDR3 region has the DNA TGCAGTGCTAGAGATTGGAGCGATACTACCGGGGAGCTGTTTTTT. The chain links TRBV20-1 to TRBJ2-2; D ambiguous. V was trimmed by 0 bases and J by 5 bases, leaving 13 bases between them. The CDR3 has 15 amino acids. CDR1 and CDR2 (germline): DFQATT, SNEGSKA (reference sequence).

J is TRBJ2-3 and V is TRBV5-1, with TRBD2 matching over 15 bases. The CDR3 consists of 16 residues. Germline trimming cut 3 bases from V and 5 bases from J; bases unmatched to any gene: 4. CDR1 is SGHRS and CDR2 is YFSETQ in the germline V gene. Written as DNA, the CDR3 is TGCGCCAGCAGCTGGGGACTAGCGGGAGGTATAGATACGCAGTATTTT. It is translated as CASSWGLAGGIDTQYF.

The rearrangement joins TRBV6-2 or TRBV6-3 to TRBJ2-7, with a possible D match to TRBD1 (5 bases). The CDR3 runs 13 residues. Germline V gives CDR1 MNHEY, CDR2 SVGEGT. The V end was cut by 5 bases, the J end by 3 bases, with 11 bases between. The CDR3 coding sequence is TGTGCCAGCAGTCGGACAAGGAACTACGAGCAGTACTTC. It translates to CASSRTRNYEQYF.

This chain connects TRBV7-2 to TRBJ1-1; no clear D gene. The V gene lost 3 bases and the J gene lost 2 bases, with 10 bases spanning the gap. This CDR3 is built from 14 residues. Germline V gene sequence: CDR1 SGHTA, CDR2 FQGNSA. The CDR3 DNA sequence: TGTGCCAGCAGCTTTAGCAGATCCAACACTGAAGCTTTCTTT. Encoded protein: CASSFSRSNTEAFF.

The chain employs TRBV7-2 and TRBJ1-1; no definite D call. Germline CDR1 is SGHTA and CDR2 is FQGNSA. This CDR3 has 12 amino acids. Trimming cost V 0 bases and J 9 bases, with 8 bases left between them. The CDR3 loop reads CASSLAPPKAFF. The CDR3 DNA sequence: TGTGCCAGCAGCTTAGCCCCACCGAAAGCTTTCTTT.

The CDR3 loop is CASRSPGIANTIYF. The DNA of the CDR3 is TGTGCCAGCAGGTCTCCGGGTATTGCGAACACCATATATTTT. The rearrangement links TRBV7-2 to TRBJ1-3; D is undetermined. Trimming took off 6 bases at V and 7 bases at J, with 16 bases between the two ends. Germline values: CDR1 SGHTA, CDR2 FQGNSA. The CDR3 is 14 amino acids.